The 19 T cell receptor beta chains in this list originate from one sample, sequenced in a study of blood T cells in healthy people across ages. Next came a second PCR, run for about 7 to 12 cycles, which used a sample-barcoded 5' primer along with a J-beta primer mix. From the 5' RACE reads, TCRdb called clonotypes with MiXCR, one entry per CDR3 protein. The repertoire holds around 1,000,000 distinct CDR3 sequences, with 25% as singletons. Separately, the same data were catalogued under a study of T cells of mothers and their children.

Sequenced sample: blood. These receptor sequences come from a girl aged 2-9 years in good health.

V is TRBV4-3 and J is TRBJ2-1, with D possibly TRBD1 on 5 matching bases. CDR1 is LGHNA, CDR2 YSLEER, per germline. The CDR3 is made up of 15 amino acids. V lost 3 bases to trimming and J lost 6 bases, with 15 bases between them. For the CDR3, the DNA is TGCGCCAGCAGCCATGGTCAGGGTCAAGCCAATGAGCAGTTCTTC. Encoded protein: CASSHGQGQANEQFF.

In its sample, this clonotype was seen many times. The gene calls are TRBV12-3 or TRBV12-4 and TRBJ2-7, with 11 bases matching TRBD1. The CDR3 spans 14 residues. V trimming: 6 bases; J trimming: 3 bases; junction bases outside the gene matches: 4. The CDR3 here is CASSPGTGGYEQYF. The CDR3 DNA reads as TGTGCCAGCAGCCCCGGGACAGGGGGCTACGAGCAGTACTTC.

This chain uses TRBV4-2 with TRBJ1-6; no reliable D call. There are 14 residues in the CDR3. V was trimmed by 4 bases and J by 8 bases, leaving 12 bases between them. From germline, CDR1 is LGHNA and CDR2 YNFKEQ. CDR3 nucleotides: TGTGCCAGCAGCCCTAGGGAATCGGATTCACCCCTCCACTTT. It translates to CASSPRESDSPLHF.

This chain uses TRBV7-2 with TRBJ2-3, with 7 bases lining up with TRBD2. CDR1 and CDR2 (germline): SGHTA, FQGNSA. The CDR3 extends over 15 amino acids. The trim removed 1 base at V and 6 bases at J, leaving 7 bases unmatched. CDR3 loop: CASSLVGLAEDTQYF. Here the CDR3 DNA reads TGTGCCAGCAGCTTAGTCGGCCTAGCGGAGGATACGCAGTATTTT.

The gene calls are TRBV7-8 and TRBJ2-1; D gene unclear. The germline V gene encodes CDR1 SGHVS and CDR2 FQNEAQ. The V and J ends lost 5 bases and 6 bases respectively, with 14 bases between them. There are 14 residues in the CDR3. This chain's CDR3 is CASSPMTAVNEQFF. CDR3 nucleotide sequence: TGTGCCAGCAGCCCTATGACGGCGGTCAATGAGCAGTTCTTC.

Remarks on this clonotype: The junction does not match germline at one end; this may be a read error. The J gene is TRBJ2-5, the V gene TRBV9, with D possibly TRBD1 on 5 matching bases. CDR1 SGDLS and CDR2 YYNGEE come from the germline V gene. The CDR3 covers 14 residues. CDR3 in amino acids: CASSAQDGSYEQHF. The CDR3 DNA sequence: TGTGCCAGCAGCGCACAGGACGGGTCCTACGAGCAGCACTTC. The variable domain in full, with the rest retrieved from reference TRBV9 and TRBJ2-5, is DSGVTQTPKHLITATGQRVTLRCSPRSGDLSVYWYQQSLDQGLQFLIQYYNGEERAKGNILERFSAQQFPDLHSELNLSSLELGDSALYFCASSAQDGSYEQHFGPGTRLLVL.

This clonotype was counted once. The rearrangement uses TRBV29-1 and TRBJ2-3; D ambiguous. The CDR3 consists of 11 residues. Trimming removed 3 bases from V and 4 bases from J, with 5 bases in between. Germline lookup yields CDR1 SQVTM and CDR2 ANQGSEA. Here the CDR3 reads CSVDVSDTQYF. The CDR3 DNA sequence: TGCAGCGTTGACGTGTCAGATACGCAGTATTTT.

In its sample, this clonotype was seen a few times. The chain links TRBV7-2 to TRBJ1-5; D is perhaps TRBD1 (5 bases). The V end lost 3 bases, the J end lost 5 bases, and 14 bases lay between the germline ends. CDR3 size: 15 residues. CDR1 SGHTA and CDR2 FQGNSA come from the germline V gene. The CDR3 sequence: CASSLAAGGDQPQHF. The CDR3 DNA follows: TGTGCCAGCAGCTTGGCGGCGGGGGGGGATCAGCCCCAGCATTTT.

As to this clonotype: At one of its ends the junction is not consistent with the germline gene, which may arise from a read error. V usage is TRBV3-1 and J usage is TRBJ1-5; D remains unclear. CDR3 size: 15 residues. Germline V gives CDR1 LGHDT, CDR2 YNNKEL (reference sequence). CDR3 sequence: CASSQDISHNQPQHF. Here the CDR3 DNA reads TGTGCCAGTAGCCAAGATATCAGTCACAATCAGCCCCAGCATTTT.

This sequence joins TRBV7-2 and TRBJ2-7; no clear D. The CDR3 sequence is 13 residues long. Trimming stripped 1 base from V and 5 bases from J, with 9 bases between. The germline gives CDR1 SGHTA, CDR2 FQGNSA. The DNA of the CDR3 is TGTGCCAGCAGCTTAGAGGTTTCCCACGAGCAGTACTTC. As protein: CASSLEVSHEQYF.

This clonotype was seen a few times. Germline is not matched at one junction end, which may reflect a read error. The V gene is TRBV20-1, the J gene TRBJ2-5, with D unclear. The CDR3 totals 14 residues. Germline loops: CDR1 DFQATT, CDR2 SNEGSKA (reference sequence). The CDR3 DNA is TGCAGTGCTAGAGTAGCAGAAATCCAAGAGGCCCAGTACTTC. Its translation is CSARVAEIQEAQYF.

The rearrangement links TRBV24-1 to TRBJ1-2; no clear D. Germline V CDR1 and CDR2: KGHDR, SFDVKD. V lost 0 bases, J lost 4 bases, and 8 bases lay in between. The CDR3 runs 14 residues. CDR3: CATSDLREGYGYTF. CDR3 DNA: TGTGCCACCAGTGATTTGAGGGAGGGCTATGGCTACACCTTC.

This rearrangement joins TRBV27 to TRBJ2-7; TRBD1 or TRBD2 may be the D gene (7 bases each). This CDR3 spans 16 amino acids. The germline CDR1 and CDR2 sequences are MNHEY and SMNVEV (reference sequence). Trimming pared 4 bases from V and 3 bases from J, leaving 19 bases between. CDR3 sequence reads: CASSWEGASAYYEQYF. The DNA of the CDR3 is TGTGCCAGCAGTTGGGAGGGGGCCTCTGCCTACTACGAGCAGTACTTC.

This clonotype has only a few counts. The chain links TRBV7-2 to TRBJ2-1; 7 bases fit TRBD2. From germline, CDR1 is SGHTA and CDR2 FQGNSA. With 5 bases clipped from V and 4 bases from J, the junction kept 8 bases outside the gene matches. The CDR3 has 15 residues. CDR3 in amino acids: CASSVGASGYNEQFF. The CDR3 DNA sequence: TGTGCCAGCAGCGTCGGGGCTAGCGGTTACAATGAGCAGTTCTTC.

In its sample, this clonotype was seen a few times. This sequence joins TRBV27 and TRBJ1-6; TRBD1 matches 7 bases. J was trimmed by 7 bases and V by 2 bases; bases with no gene match: 8. The germline CDR1 and CDR2 sequences are MNHEY and SMNVEV (reference sequence). This CDR3 has 16 residues. The CDR3 is CASSLTPGGINSPLHF. CDR3 DNA sequence: TGTGCCAGCAGTTTAACCCCAGGGGGGATAAATTCACCCCTCCACTTT.

The chain has TRBV7-2 and TRBJ2-5, with TRBD2 matching 11 bases. V shed 5 bases and J 2 bases; nucleotides not matched to a gene: 7. Germline CDR1 and CDR2: SGHTA and FQGNSA. The CDR3 has 16 amino acids. The CDR3 protein is CASSPPGLAVQETQYF. DNA of the CDR3: TGTGCCAGCAGCCCCCCGGGACTAGCGGTACAAGAGACCCAGTACTTC.

The chain uses TRBV7-9 and TRBJ1-1, with TRBD1 identical over 7 bases. J gave up 5 bases and V 2 bases, and 8 bases lay outside the gene matches. Germline values: CDR1 SEHNR, CDR2 FQNEAQ (reference sequence). The CDR3 loop spans 15 amino acids. CDR3 sequence: CASSLPRAGGTEAFF. The CDR3 DNA sequence: TGTGCCAGCAGCTTACCTCGCGCAGGGGGGACTGAAGCTTTCTTT.

The rearrangement joins TRBV5-1 to TRBJ1-2, with D possibly being TRBD1 (6 bases). CDR1 is SGHRS and CDR2 is YFSETQ in the germline V gene. CDR3 length: 18 amino acids. The ends were cut back, 5 bases at V and 0 bases at J, with 23 bases in the middle. The CDR3 DNA sequence: TGCGCCAGCAGTTCCCCAGAGGACAGCTTCGAAGCTAACTATGGCTACACCTTC. Its protein product is CASSSPEDSFEANYGYTF.

This clonotype has a handful of counts. A read error may produce the germline difference seen at one junction end. The gene calls are TRBV11-2 and TRBJ2-7; D may correspond to TRBD1 or TRBD2 (6 bases each). The CDR3 loop spans 16 amino acids. Germline V gene lookup returns CDR1 SGHAT and CDR2 FQNNGV. The CDR3 protein is CASSPGEGEEAYKQYF. The CDR3 DNA follows: TGTGCCAGCAGCCCAGGTGAGGGGGAGGAAGCCTACAAGCAGTACTTC.